The TCR beta chain under discussion was sequenced for a study of T cell responses to AZD1222 COVID-19 vaccine. Study-wide findings and caveats: In all cases, repertoires were sampled only after the peak T cell response. White British donors predominated, females outnumbered males, and clonal diversity was possibly underestimated. Reportedly, nearly half of unique spike TCRs recognized epitopes outside B.1.351/B.1.1.7 mutations.

Concerning this clone itself: Its target is not known.

Germline CDR1 MDHEN, CDR2 SYDVKM. This CDR3 is built from 19 residues. V shed 0 bases and J 0 bases; nucleotides not matched to a gene: 7. Generated by immunoSEQ multiplex PCR, the TCRdb table keeps only in-frame clones and is missing some. The sample includes roughly 150,000 clones, around 93% of them seen just once. The V and J genes are TRBV28 and TRBJ2-1, with TRBD1 identical over 11 bases. This clonotype originated in an adult in good health. The starting material was peripheral blood, obtained on day 0 of AZD1222 vaccination. CDR3 sequence (DNA): TGTGCCAGCAGTTTATGGGACAGGGGGCCAGAGAGCTCCTACAATGAGCAGTTCTTC. It is translated as CASSLWDRGPESSYNEQFF.